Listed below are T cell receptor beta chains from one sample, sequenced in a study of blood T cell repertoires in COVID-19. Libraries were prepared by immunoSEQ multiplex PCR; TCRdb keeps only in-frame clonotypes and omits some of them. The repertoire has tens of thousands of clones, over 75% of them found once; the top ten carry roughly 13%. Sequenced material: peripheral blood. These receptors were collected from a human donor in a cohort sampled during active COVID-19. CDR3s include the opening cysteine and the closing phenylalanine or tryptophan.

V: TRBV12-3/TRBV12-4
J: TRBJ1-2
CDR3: CASSPGQNYGYTF

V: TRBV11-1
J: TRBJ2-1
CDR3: CASSPRRGGNEQFF

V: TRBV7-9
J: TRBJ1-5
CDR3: CASSLEGVQPQHF

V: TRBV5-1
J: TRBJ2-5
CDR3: CASSGRGTGGLETQYF

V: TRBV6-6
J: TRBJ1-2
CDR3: CASSSTGVRGYTF

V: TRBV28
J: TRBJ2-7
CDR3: CASSLVYRFYEQYF

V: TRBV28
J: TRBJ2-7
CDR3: CASSPPSAAYEQYF

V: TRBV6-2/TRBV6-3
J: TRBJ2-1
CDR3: CASSSAGTSGIYEQFF

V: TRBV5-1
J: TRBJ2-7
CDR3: CASSRGRVIDEQYF

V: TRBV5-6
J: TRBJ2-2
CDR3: CASSPRQGRTGELFF